This T cell receptor (beta chain) stems from a study of blood T cell repertoires in COVID-19. Per the authors' pipeline: How many nucleated cells were present was estimated from reference gene primer amplification. TCRdb keeps only in-frame clones here, not all; method: immunoSEQ multiplex PCR. The D gene and trimming were derived from the DNA, and the V and J assignments and clone size from that table. The top ten clones hold 7.5% to 10% of a sample with about 180,000 clones, around 85% of them seen once. CDR3 length: 14 amino acids. The V end lost 3 bases, the J end lost 0 bases, and 8 bases lay between the germline ends. Germline V gene lookup returns CDR1 SNHLY and CDR2 FYNNEI.

Sequencing was carried out using peripheral blood. V and J are TRBV2 and TRBJ1-1, with a tentative D call TRBD1 (6 bases). The sequence was obtained from a man aged 50 or older with active or convalescent COVID-19. CDR3: CASSDQGLNTEAFF. Written as DNA, the CDR3 is TGTGCCAGCAGTGATCAGGGGCTGAACACTGAAGCTTTCTTT.